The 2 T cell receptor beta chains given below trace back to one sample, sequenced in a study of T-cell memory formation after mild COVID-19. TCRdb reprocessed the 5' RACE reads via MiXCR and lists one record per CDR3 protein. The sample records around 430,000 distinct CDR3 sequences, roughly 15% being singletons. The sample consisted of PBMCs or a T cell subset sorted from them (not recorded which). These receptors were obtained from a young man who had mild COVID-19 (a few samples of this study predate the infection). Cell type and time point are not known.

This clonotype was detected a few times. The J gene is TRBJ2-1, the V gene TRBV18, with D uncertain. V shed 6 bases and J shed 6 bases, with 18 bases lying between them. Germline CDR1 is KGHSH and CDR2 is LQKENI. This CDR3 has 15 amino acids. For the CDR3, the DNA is TGTGCCAGCTCCTCACCCGTCGTATCAAGCAATGAGCAGTTCTTC. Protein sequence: CASSSPVVSSNEQFF.

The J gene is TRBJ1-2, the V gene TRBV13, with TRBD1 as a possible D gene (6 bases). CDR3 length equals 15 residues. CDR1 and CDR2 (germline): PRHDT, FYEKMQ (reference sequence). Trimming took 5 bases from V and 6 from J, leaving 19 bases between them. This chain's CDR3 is CASSRLVRGGDGYTF. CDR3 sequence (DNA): TGTGCCAGCAGCCGTCTGGTGCGAGGGGGGGATGGCTACACCTTC.